This T cell receptor (beta chain) was found in a study of cytomegalovirus exposure and HLA in healthy donors. Study results and caveats: Common viral pathogens (according to a later analysis) appeared linked to several of the most significant clusters. The CMV antigen specificity of a few CMV-associated chains was confirmed through in vitro analysis. Rare TCR sequences dominated, though some public TCRs recurred in many donors.

With 60 Vbeta and 13 Jbeta primers, the PCR was carried out. Method: immunoSEQ multiplex PCR; TCRdb's copy keeps in-frame clones and lacks some. The table has tens of thousands of clones, 75% to 85% seen once; the top ten hold nearly 6%. A remark on this clone: Its antigen is currently unknown.

Material for sequencing was PBMCs. The origin of this receptor is a male donor in good health and CMV-seronegative.

CDR3 amino acids: CAREGGDYGYTF. CDR3 coding DNA: TGTGCCAGGGAAGGGGGCGACTATGGCTACACCTTC. This chain uses TRBV30 with TRBJ1-2; TRBD1 matches at 7 bases. Germline V lookup: CDR1 GTSNPN, CDR2 SVGIG (reference sequence). V lost 8 bases and J lost 3; bases outside the gene matches: 6. The CDR3 covers 12 residues.